Below, 32 T cell receptor beta chains from the same sample are listed, as sequenced in a study of blood T cell repertoires in COVID-19. Data came from immunoSEQ multiplex PCR; TCRdb stores just in-frame clones and leaves some out. Seen here are 150,000 to 200,000 clones, approximately 73% observed once, and the top ten hold about a sixth. Sequenced: PBMCs or T cells enriched from blood (not recorded which). The receptors derive from a woman in her fifties or sixties with acute COVID-19.

This clone was observed at least ten times. The V call is TRBV29-1, the J call TRBJ1-1; TRBD1 agrees at 7 bases. The trim removed 4 bases at V and 4 bases at J, leaving 6 bases unmatched. The CDR3 consists of 13 residues. Germline values: CDR1 SQVTM, CDR2 ANQGSEA. CDR3 DNA sequence: TGCAGCGTTGTCCCAGGGGGGAGCACTGAAGCTTTCTTT. Translating it yields CSVVPGGSTEAFF.

The rearrangement links TRBV19 to TRBJ2-3, with D possibly being TRBD2 (7 bases). The germline gives CDR1 LNHDA, CDR2 SQIVND (reference sequence). This CDR3 has 15 amino acids. V lost 7 bases and J lost 2, with 16 bases in between. CDR3 protein: CASTQGRGSTDTQYF. The CDR3, as DNA: TGTGCCAGTACTCAAGGGAGGGGGTCCACAGATACGCAGTATTTT.

The V call is TRBV19, the J call TRBJ2-6, with 8 bases identical to TRBD1. The CDR3 runs 17 residues. The germline V gene has CDR1 LNHDA and CDR2 SQIVND (reference sequence). The ends lost 3 bases at V and 1 base at J; junction bases unmatched: 5. The CDR3 sequence: CASSIQGAGSGANVLTF. The CDR3 DNA reads as TGTGCCAGTAGTATTCAGGGGGCAGGATCTGGGGCCAACGTCCTGACTTTC.

The rearrangement joins TRBV28 to TRBJ1-5, with D possibly TRBD1 on 5 matching bases. CDR1 and CDR2 (germline): MDHEN, SYDVKM. V lost 3 bases and J 5 bases, leaving 11 bases between the germline ends. CDR3 size: 14 residues. In nucleotides, the CDR3 is TGTGCCAGCAGTTTGGTCTGGGACTATCAGCCCCAGCATTTT. It specifies CASSLVWDYQPQHF.

The chain has TRBV28 and TRBJ1-5, with 8 bases matching TRBD1. V lost 4 bases and J lost 2; bases outside the gene matches: 7. Germline CDR1 reads MDHEN; CDR2 reads SYDVKM. This CDR3 region has 16 residues. The CDR3: CASSSLDRGGNQPQHF. Here the CDR3 DNA reads TGTGCCAGCAGTTCCCTCGACAGGGGTGGCAATCAGCCCCAGCATTTT.

The chain recombines TRBV5-1 with TRBJ1-1; 9 bases match TRBD1. This CDR3 has 16 amino acids. Germline loops: CDR1 SGHRS, CDR2 YFSETQ. With V trimmed by 0 bases and J by 6 bases, 9 bases remained unmatched. In DNA, the CDR3 is TGCGCCAGCAGCTTGGAAGGGACAGGGTTAGCTTCTGAAGCTTTCTTT. Protein product: CASSLEGTGLASEAFF.

The genes are TRBV30 and TRBJ2-1, with 8 bases aligning to TRBD1. The germline CDR1 and CDR2 sequences are GTSNPN and SVGIG (reference sequence). The CDR3 is 12 residues long. J was trimmed by 8 bases and V by 7 bases; bases with no gene match: 7. Here the CDR3 DNA reads TGTGCCTATCGGACAGGGCGAGATGAGCAGTTCTTC. Its protein product is CAYRTGRDEQFF.

The rearrangement joins TRBV28 to TRBJ1-2; no reliable D call. V shed 6 bases and J shed 3 bases, with 20 bases lying between them. This CDR3 region has 16 residues. Germline loops: CDR1 MDHEN, CDR2 SYDVKM. CDR3 sequence reads: CASRTRRSLFDYGYTF. CDR3 nucleotide sequence: TGTGCCAGCAGGACTAGGCGTTCCCTTTTTGACTATGGCTACACCTTC.

This clone was counted many times. V and J are TRBV28 and TRBJ1-5; TRBD1 is a possible D gene (6 bases). The V and J ends lost 4 bases and 5 bases respectively, with 18 bases between them. Germline CDR1 and CDR2: MDHEN and SYDVKM. The CDR3 spans 16 residues. CDR3 sequence: CASSSSTGLVDQPQHF. CDR3 nucleotide sequence: TGTGCCAGCAGTTCATCCACAGGGCTGGTCGATCAGCCCCAGCATTTT.

This clone was found once. The chain combines TRBV11-1 with TRBJ1-4, with D perhaps matching TRBD1 (5 bases). V was pared by 5 bases and J by 0 bases, with 13 bases between. The germline V gene has CDR1 SGHAT and CDR2 FQDESV (reference sequence). The CDR3 extends over 16 amino acids. The CDR3 protein is CASSLRTPATNEKLFF. The CDR3, as DNA: TGTGCCAGCAGCCTCCGGACACCTGCAACTAATGAAAAACTGTTTTTT.

This clone was seen a single time. V gene TRBV28 combines with J gene TRBJ2-3; TRBD2 matches 7 bases. CDR1 is MDHEN and CDR2 is SYDVKM in the germline V gene. Losses at the gene ends were 10 bases for V and 3 bases for J; bases not matched to a gene: 7. The CDR3 runs 13 residues. CDR3 in DNA: TGTGCCATTCGGGGGGTAGTAACAGATACGCAGTATTTT. This gives the protein CAIRGVVTDTQYF.

This clone was recorded only once. The V call is TRBV3-1 (or the pseudogene TRBV3-2), the J call TRBJ1-2; TRBD1 might be the D (5 bases). V lost 2 bases and J lost 8, with 18 bases in between. This CDR3 has 15 amino acids. Germline V gives CDR1 LGHDT, CDR2 YNNKEL (reference sequence). CDR3 residues: CASSQKGSWAYGYTF. Written as DNA, the CDR3 is TGTGCCAGCAGCCAAAAGGGGTCTTGGGCTTACGGCTACACCTTC.

This clone was counted at least ten times. This sequence joins TRBV2 and TRBJ1-6; TRBD1 aligns across 7 bases. This CDR3 is 15 amino acids long. Trimming cost V 2 bases and J 9 bases; bases outside gene matches: 7. Germline CDR1 is SNHLY and CDR2 is FYNNEI. Here the CDR3 reads CASSERGTESSPLHF. In DNA, the CDR3 is TGTGCCAGCAGTGAACGAGGGACAGAGTCTTCACCCCTCCACTTT.

In this sample, this clone turned up once. CDR3: CASSSTGPLDDIQYF. The DNA for the CDR3 is TGTGCCAGCAGTTCAACAGGGCCTCTAGACGACATTCAGTACTTC. This rearrangement joins TRBV28 to TRBJ2-4; weak D call: TRBD1 (6 bases). The CDR3 consists of 15 residues. Trimming shortened V by 4 bases and J by 8 bases, and 18 bases separated the two germline ends. Germline values: CDR1 MDHEN, CDR2 SYDVKM.

This chain links TRBV2 with TRBJ1-4, with TRBD1 identical over 12 bases. The junction had 12 bases not matched to a gene; V was cut back by 7 bases and J by 9 bases. The germline gives CDR1 SNHLY, CDR2 FYNNEI. The CDR3 is 16 residues long. CDR3 protein: CASKPGQGANGQKLFF. The CDR3 DNA sequence: TGTGCCAGCAAACCGGGACAGGGGGCGAATGGACAAAAACTGTTTTTT. The entire variable domain, with the rest obtained from reference TRBV2 and TRBJ1-4, is as follows: EPEVTQTPSHQVTQMGQEVILRCVPISNHLYFYWYRQILGQKVEFLVSFYNNEISEKSEIFDDQFSVERPDGSNFTLKIRSTKLEDSAMYFCASKPGQGANGQKLFFGSGTQLSVL.

J is TRBJ1-6 and V is TRBV5-5, with TRBD1 as a possible D gene (6 bases). Trimming took off 2 bases at V and 9 bases at J, with 15 bases between the two ends. The CDR3 length is 15 residues. The germline CDR1 and CDR2 sequences are SGHKS and YYEKEE (reference sequence). The chain's CDR3 is CASSFRGNLVSPLHF. The CDR3, as DNA: TGTGCCAGCAGCTTCAGGGGTAATTTAGTTTCACCCCTCCACTTT.

This sequence joins TRBV2 and TRBJ1-4; 9 positions match TRBD1. The CDR3 sequence is 16 residues long. Trimming at V came to 6 bases and at J to 2 bases, leaving 7 bases not matched to a gene. In germline, CDR1 is SNHLY, CDR2 FYNNEI. The CDR3 region is CASRDRGVLTNEKLFF. For the CDR3, the DNA is TGTGCCAGCAGGGACAGGGGTGTCTTGACTAATGAAAAACTGTTTTTT.

The rearrangement uses TRBV7-3 and TRBJ1-1; D is perhaps TRBD1 (6 bases). The CDR3 is 13 residues long. V shed 5 bases and J shed 1 base, with 8 bases lying between them. Germline values: CDR1 SGHTA, CDR2 FQGTGA. The chain's CDR3 is CASSPQGNTEAFF. CDR3 DNA: TGTGCCAGCAGCCCACAGGGGAACACTGAAGCTTTCTTT.

Concerning this clone itself: Other nucleotide sequences from this sample produce the same CDR3. This chain connects TRBV6-5 to TRBJ1-2, with TRBD1 matching 9 bases. Looked up from germline, CDR1 is MNHEY and CDR2 is SVGAGI. The CDR3 runs to 14 residues. With 0 bases clipped from V and 4 bases from J, the junction kept 0 bases outside the gene matches. The CDR3 DNA sequence: TGTGCCAGCAGTTACTCGACAGGGGGCTATGGCTACACCTTC. Translation: CASSYSTGGYGYTF.

This clone was counted a single time. The chain links TRBV7-9 to TRBJ2-1; D may be TRBD1 (6 bases). The CDR3 sequence is 11 residues long. Trimming pared 8 bases from V and 10 bases from J, leaving 12 bases between. In germline, CDR1 is SEHNR, CDR2 FQNEAQ (reference sequence). CDR3 in DNA: TGTGCCAGCGGGGGCCTCCGGGAGCAGTTCTTC. It specifies CASGGLREQFF.

This chain uses TRBV6-2 or TRBV6-3 with TRBJ2-4, with 14 bases fitting TRBD2. The germline V gene encodes CDR1 MNHEY and CDR2 SVGEGT. This CDR3 region has 19 residues. Losses at the gene ends were 5 bases for V and 0 bases for J; bases not matched to a gene: 9. CDR3 amino acids: CASSARTSGGYLAKNIQYF. DNA for the CDR3: TGTGCCAGCAGTGCTCGGACTAGCGGGGGGTACCTAGCCAAAAACATTCAGTACTTC.

The rearrangement joins TRBV7-3 to TRBJ1-5; the D gene is possibly TRBD1 (5 bases). This CDR3 is 19 amino acids long. The germline V and J ends were trimmed by 7 bases and 4 bases, with 29 bases remaining between them. Germline V gives CDR1 SGHTA, CDR2 FQGTGA. Here the CDR3 DNA reads TGTGCCAGCATCGGGAGGTCATTACCGGGGGTACACACAAATCAGCCCCAGCATTTT. Translating it yields CASIGRSLPGVHTNQPQHF. Supplemented by reference TRBV7-3 and TRBJ1-5, the full variable domain reads GAGVSQTPSNKVTEKGKYVELRCDPISGHTALYWYRQSLGQGPEFLIYFQGTGAADDSGLPNDRFFAVRPEGSVSTLKIQRTERGDSAVYLCASIGRSLPGVHTNQPQHFGDGTRLSIL.

This chain joins TRBV28 and TRBJ2-5; tentative D call: TRBD1 (6 bases). The CDR3 spans 17 residues. The germline V gene encodes CDR1 MDHEN and CDR2 SYDVKM. The V gene lost 3 bases and the J gene lost 5 bases, with 22 bases spanning the gap. CDR3: CASSLRQGRGKQETQYF. CDR3 nucleotides: TGTGCCAGCAGTTTGAGGCAGGGGAGAGGGAAACAGGAGACCCAGTACTTC.

The chain joins TRBV10-3 to TRBJ1-6, with 7 bases that match TRBD1. V was clipped by 4 bases and J by 0 bases; unmatched bases: 6. CDR3 length equals 17 residues. Germline CDR1 ENHRY, CDR2 SYGVKD. The CDR3 DNA follows: TGTGCCATCAGTGGGGGACAGAGTGGCTCCTATAATTCACCCCTCCACTTT. It translates to CAISGGQSGSYNSPLHF.

The chain employs TRBV27 and TRBJ1-5; weak D call: TRBD1 (5 bases). The germline gives CDR1 MNHEY, CDR2 SMNVEV (reference sequence). With 6 bases removed from V and 2 bases from J, the gap between germline ends came to 14 bases. The CDR3 runs 15 residues. The CDR3 DNA reads TGTGCCAGCAGCCGGGGGGAGGTGGGCAATCAGCCCCAGCATTTT. As protein: CASSRGEVGNQPQHF.

The rearrangement uses TRBV12-3 or TRBV12-4 and TRBJ1-3; D not certain. Trimming stripped 7 bases from V and 10 bases from J, with 14 bases between. The CDR3 is 12 amino acids. DNA of the CDR3: TGTGCCAGCACCTCGTCTATCCCAACCATATATTTT. This sequence encodes CASTSSIPTIYF.

CDR3 protein: CASSPINRNNEQFF. CDR3 bases: TGCGCCAGCAGCCCCATAAACAGAAACAATGAGCAGTTCTTC. This chain links TRBV4-1 with TRBJ2-1; D call uncertain. Germline assignment: CDR1 MGHRA and CDR2 YSYEKL. Deletions cut 4 bases from V and 5 bases from J, with 12 bases between. The CDR3 spans 14 residues.

In DNA form, the CDR3 reads TGTGCCAGCAACAGGATTAATGAAAAACTGTTTTTT. It codes for CASNRINEKLFF. This chain uses TRBV7-9 with TRBJ1-4, with D perhaps TRBD1 (5 bases). Trimming cost V 7 bases and J 4 bases, with 7 bases left between them. Germline CDR1 and CDR2: SEHNR and FQNEAQ (reference sequence). The length of the CDR3 is 12 residues.

This chain connects TRBV7-2 to TRBJ2-3, with TRBD2 matching 13 bases. CDR3 size: 16 residues. Germline CDR1 reads SGHTA; CDR2 reads FQGNSA. The V and J ends lost 5 bases and 0 bases, in that order; junction bases with no gene match: 2. The CDR3 region is CASSTLAGGSTDTQYF. The CDR3 nucleotides are TGTGCCAGCAGCACACTAGCGGGGGGGAGCACAGATACGCAGTATTTT. Full variable domain (remainder filled in from reference TRBV7-2 and TRBJ2-3): GAGVSQSPSNKVTEKGKDVELRCDPISGHTALYWYRQSLGQGLEFLIYFQGNSAPDKSGLPSDRFSAERTGGSVSTLTIQRTQQEDSAVYLCASSTLAGGSTDTQYFGPGTRLTVL.

CDR3 nucleotide sequence: TGCGCCAGCAGCCGCACAGGGAACTCTGGGGCCAACGTCCTGACTTTC. It codes for CASSRTGNSGANVLTF. J is TRBJ2-6 and V is TRBV4-1, with D tentatively TRBD1 (6 bases). CDR3 length equals 16 residues. The V end lost 4 bases, the J end lost 0 bases, and 10 bases lay between the germline ends. CDR1 MGHRA and CDR2 YSYEKL come from the germline V gene.

V gene TRBV7-6 combines with J gene TRBJ2-7, with 8 bases fitting TRBD1. Germline V gene sequence: CDR1 SGHVS, CDR2 FNYEAQ. V shed 4 bases and J 6 bases; nucleotides not matched to a gene: 5. This CDR3 is 13 amino acids long. CDR3 sequence reads: CASSSIQGGEQYV. The DNA of the CDR3 is TGTGCCAGCAGCTCGATACAGGGGGGCGAGCAGTACGTC.

The chain is built from TRBV19 and TRBJ1-2; tentatively, D is TRBD1 (5 bases). The germline V gene encodes CDR1 LNHDA and CDR2 SQIVND (reference sequence). The CDR3 is 14 residues long. The V end lost 4 bases, the J end lost 2 bases, and 11 bases lay between the germline ends. CDR3 sequence: CASSREEGNYGYTF. The CDR3, as DNA: TGTGCCAGTAGTAGGGAGGAGGGGAACTATGGCTACACCTTC. The full variable domain, completed using reference TRBV19 and TRBJ1-2, is DGGITQSPKYLFRKEGQNVTLSCEQNLNHDAMYWYRQDPGQGLRLIYYSQIVNDFQKGDIAEGYSVSREKKESFPLTVTSAQKNPTAFYLCASSREEGNYGYTFGSGTRLTVV.